The T cell receptor (beta chain) under discussion was sequenced for a study of cytomegalovirus exposure and HLA in healthy donors. Vbeta (60) and Jbeta (13) primers were used in the PCR. TCRdb's copy holds only in-frame clones and misses some; the assay was immunoSEQ multiplex PCR. The data hold fewer than 200,000 clones, with 73% observed a single time. Details on this clone: Its antigen is still unknown.

Broader study findings: Earlier analysis yielded a pattern in which most TCR beta V segments were productive about 87% or about 30% of the time.

Trimming cost V 8 bases and J 0 bases; bases outside gene matches: 4. Germline V gene data show CDR1 as LNHDA and CDR2 as SQIVND (reference sequence). The CDR3 loop spans 13 amino acids. The sequencing sample was made of PBMCs. The chain combines TRBV19 with TRBJ2-7; 7 nucleotides line up with TRBD1. The TCR originated in a woman under 30 in good health and CMV-seropositive. CDR3: CASRDSYSYEQYF. The CDR3 bases are TGTGCCAGTCGGGACAGTTACTCCTACGAGCAGTACTTC.